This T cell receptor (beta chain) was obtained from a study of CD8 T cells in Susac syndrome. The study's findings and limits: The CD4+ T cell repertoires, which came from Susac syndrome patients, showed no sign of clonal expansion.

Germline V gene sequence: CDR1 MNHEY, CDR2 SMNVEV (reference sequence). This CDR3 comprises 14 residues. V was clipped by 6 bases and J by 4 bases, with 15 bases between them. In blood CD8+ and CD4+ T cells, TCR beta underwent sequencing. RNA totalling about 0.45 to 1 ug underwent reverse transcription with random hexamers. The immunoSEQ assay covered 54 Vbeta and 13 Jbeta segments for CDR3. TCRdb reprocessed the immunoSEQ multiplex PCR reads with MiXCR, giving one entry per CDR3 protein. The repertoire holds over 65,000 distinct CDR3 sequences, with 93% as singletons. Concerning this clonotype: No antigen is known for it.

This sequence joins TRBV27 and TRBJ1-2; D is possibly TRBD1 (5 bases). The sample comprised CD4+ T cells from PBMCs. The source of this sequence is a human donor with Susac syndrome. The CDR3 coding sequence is TGTGCCAGCAGCGACAGAGCAAGACGCTATGGCTACACCTTC. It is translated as CASSDRARRYGYTF.